The 16 T cell receptor beta chains below all came from one sample that was sequenced in a study of regulatory T cells in long-lasting Graves disease (dated by TCRdb to the early 2020s). The library was built by means of multiplex PCR. TCRdb records Illumina HiSeq 4000 as the sequencer. CDR3 regions were amplified by Arm-PCR with iRepertoire HTBI primers to construct TCR beta libraries. Clones were called with MiXCR by TCRdb after fastp trimmed the public reads at Q25, and only in-frame beta chains were retained. Merged by CDR3 protein, the rows form single entries marked with the most common genes and DNA. The sample table shows about 340,000 distinct CDR3 sequences, and around 19% are seen once. Clones ranked in the top ten supply roughly 27% of the sample. The time point label for this specimen denotes: persistent/refractory GD, antithyroid drugs over 5 years with positive TRAb. RNA was extracted from PBMCs in TRIzol for both TCR sequencing and RNA sequencing.

The source was peripheral blood mononuclear cells (PBMCs), collected when the disease was refractory, from a patient treated with antithyroid drugs. The receptors come from a female donor with Graves disease.

This clonotype has more than one count but fewer than ten. This chain's CDR3 is CASSSQTTGAGYEQYF. The DNA for the CDR3 is TGCGCCAGCAGCTCACAAACAACGGGGGCGGGCTACGAGCAGTACTTC. The V and J genes are TRBV5-1 and TRBJ2-7; perhaps D is TRBD1 or TRBD2 (6 bases each). This CDR3 has 16 amino acids. CDR1 SGHRS and CDR2 YFSETQ come from the germline V gene. Trimming removed 3 bases at V and 3 bases at J, with 19 bases between.

This clonotype was picked up a small number of times. The J gene is TRBJ2-1, the V gene TRBV11-2; D is uncertain. CDR3 length: 16 amino acids. CDR1 and CDR2 from the germline V gene are SGHAT and FQNNGV. V was trimmed by 5 bases and J by 0 bases, leaving 14 bases between them. As DNA, the CDR3 is TGTGCCAGCAGCCCCAATGGCGGAAGCTCCTACAATGAGCAGTTCTTC. Amino acid sequence: CASSPNGGSSYNEQFF.

This clonotype was recorded many times. The J gene is TRBJ1-2, the V gene TRBV6-5; TRBD1 agrees at 7 bases. V shed 3 bases, J shed 10 bases, and the junction held 17 bases outside the gene matches. Per germline, CDR1 MNHEY and CDR2 SVGAGI. CDR3 length equals 16 residues. CDR3 region: CASSYLLNDRVIDYTF. CDR3 bases: TGTGCCAGCAGTTATCTACTGAACGACAGGGTGATAGACTACACCTTC.

Here the CDR3 reads CASSPGTYDGYTF. CDR3 bases: TGTGCCAGCAGTCCGGGGACATACGATGGCTACACCTTC. The rearrangement links TRBV6-1 to TRBJ1-2; possibly TRBD1 for D (6 bases). Germline values: CDR1 MNHNS, CDR2 SASEGT. The CDR3 is made up of 13 amino acids. V was pared by 5 bases and J by 6 bases, with 13 bases between.

This chain connects TRBV5-1 to TRBJ2-1; 12 positions agree with TRBD2. V shed 3 bases, J shed 4 bases, and the junction held 5 bases outside the gene matches. CDR1 and CDR2 from the germline V gene are SGHRS and YFSETQ. CDR3 length equals 16 residues. The CDR3 region is CASSYMTSGGYNEQFF. The CDR3 DNA sequence: TGCGCCAGCAGCTATATGACTAGCGGGGGTTACAATGAGCAGTTCTTC.

The chain recombines TRBV11-2 with TRBJ2-2, with 8 bases that match TRBD1. The V gene end was trimmed by 5 bases and the J gene end by 2 bases; junction bases not matched to a gene: 4. Germline values: CDR1 SGHAT, CDR2 FQNNGV. This CDR3 is built from 15 residues. CDR3 in DNA: TGTGCCAGCAGCCGGGACAGGTTCAACACCGGGGAGCTGTTTTTT. Amino acid sequence: CASSRDRFNTGELFF.

This clonotype was counted at least ten times. The J gene is TRBJ1-5, the V gene TRBV6-5; D remains unclear. Germline V gene data show CDR1 as MNHEY and CDR2 as SVGAGI. V shed 0 bases and J shed 7 bases, with 7 bases lying between them. The CDR3 loop spans 13 amino acids. CDR3 nucleotide sequence: TGTGCCAGCAGTTACTCCCGGAGGCAGCCCCAGCATTTT. Its translation is CASSYSRRQPQHF.

This clonotype was detected many times. The rearrangement uses TRBV29-1 and TRBJ1-6, with 8 bases that match TRBD1. V was clipped by 4 bases and J by 6 bases; unmatched bases: 8. The V gene's germline CDR1 is SQVTM and CDR2 ANQGSEA. The CDR3 extends over 15 amino acids. CDR3 loop: CSVAAGQGGNSPLHF. Here the CDR3 DNA reads TGCAGCGTTGCGGCAGGACAGGGTGGTAATTCACCCCTCCACTTT.

This clonotype was seen only a few times. The chain uses TRBV24-1 and TRBJ2-4, with D uncertain. CDR1 is KGHDR and CDR2 is SFDVKD in the germline V gene. This CDR3 has 12 residues. V gave up 5 bases and J gave up 8 bases, with 9 bases separating them. The CDR3 coding sequence is TGTGCCACCAGTGGCCCCTCTGACATTCAGTACTTC. Translation: CATSGPSDIQYF.

This clonotype was recorded many times. One end of the junction varies from germline; a read error may be responsible. The V gene is TRBV5-1, the J gene TRBJ1-5; D gene uncertain. The CDR3 is made up of 16 amino acids. The germline V gene encodes CDR1 SGHRS and CDR2 YFSETQ. CDR3 coding DNA: TGTGCCTCTTGGGTGGAGTGGGGAATTCGCAATCAGCCCCAGCATTTT. This encodes CASWVEWGIRNQPQHF.

This CDR3 reads CATSDSGKGRNQPQHF. The CDR3 DNA reads as TGTGCCACCAGTGATTCAGGGAAAGGGCGCAATCAGCCCCAGCATTTT. The chain has TRBV24-1 and TRBJ1-5; D possibly corresponds to TRBD1 (5 bases). Germline V gives CDR1 KGHDR, CDR2 SFDVKD. The V gene lost 2 bases and the J gene lost 2 bases, with 12 bases spanning the gap. The CDR3 has 16 residues.

This clonotype was counted between two and nine times. This chain connects TRBV30 to TRBJ2-2; D unclear. Germline V gene sequence: CDR1 GTSNPN, CDR2 SVGIG (reference sequence). The CDR3 has 11 amino acids. V was pared by 2 bases and J by 3 bases, with 1 base between. CDR3 DNA: TGTGCCTGGAGTCACACCGGGGAGCTGTTTTTT. Amino acids: CAWSHTGELFF.

This clonotype has a count of ten or more. The chain has TRBV12-3 or TRBV12-4 and TRBJ1-2; unclear D gene. The CDR3 has 11 residues. Trimming took off 5 bases at V and 8 bases at J, with 9 bases between the two ends. DNA of the CDR3: TGTGCCAGCAGTGGATCTGGGGGCTACACCTTC. Translated: CASSGSGGYTF.

This clonotype was seen ten or more times. The chain links TRBV6-1 to TRBJ1-5; D may be TRBD1 (5 bases). V was shortened by 7 bases and J by 0 bases, with 22 bases between the two germline ends. The germline gives CDR1 MNHNS, CDR2 SASEGT. The CDR3 contains 18 residues. In DNA form, the CDR3 reads TGTGCCAGCACCTACGGTGGGGGACGGGCTTATAGCAATCAGCCCCAGCATTTT. It yields the protein CASTYGGGRAYSNQPQHF.

The rearrangement joins TRBV19 to TRBJ1-5; D might be TRBD1 (5 bases). Deletions cut 6 bases from V and 6 bases from J, with 18 bases between. This CDR3 is 15 amino acids long. Germline V gene sequence: CDR1 LNHDA, CDR2 SQIVND (reference sequence). The CDR3 nucleotides are TGTGCCAGTAGCAACCGGGACGGATTAATTCAGCCCCAGCATTTT. It is translated as CASSNRDGLIQPQHF.

This clonotype was recorded many times. The CDR3 reads CASGDRLNTEAFF. The CDR3 nucleotides are TGTGCTAGTGGCGACCGACTGAACACTGAAGCTTTCTTT. The V gene is TRBV12-5, the J gene TRBJ1-1; D unresolved. Trimming left V 6 bases short and J 0 bases short, with 8 bases between. The CDR3 consists of 13 residues. Germline values: CDR1 LGHNT, CDR2 FRNRAP. The variable domain in full, with the rest retrieved from reference TRBV12-5 and TRBJ1-1, is DARVTQTPRHKVTEMGQEVTMRCQPILGHNTVFWYRQTMMQGLELLAYFRNRAPLDDSGMPKDRFSAEMPDATLATLKIQPSEPRDSAVYFCASGDRLNTEAFFGQGTRLTVV.